The 27 T cell receptor beta chains below all came from one sample that was sequenced in a study of blood T cell repertoires in COVID-19. Generated by immunoSEQ multiplex PCR, the TCRdb table keeps only in-frame clones and is missing some. This table has about 480,000 clones, roughly nine tenths appearing once. The sample consisted of peripheral blood. The receptor set was obtained from a woman aged 45 to 65 with COVID-19, enrolled during active disease.

The chain combines TRBV12-3 or TRBV12-4 with TRBJ2-1; 9 nucleotides line up with TRBD2. The CDR3 totals 13 residues. J gave up 12 bases and V 6 bases, and 9 bases lay outside the gene matches. The CDR3 reads CASRILSGGWQFF. The CDR3, as DNA: TGTGCCAGCAGGATCCTAAGCGGGGGGTGGCAGTTCTTC.

The rearrangement links TRBV10-3 to TRBJ2-3; 13 bases agree with TRBD2. Per germline, CDR1 ENHRY and CDR2 SYGVKD. The CDR3 runs 17 residues. The J segment lost 6 bases and the V segment lost 3 bases, leaving 9 bases of the junction unmatched. For the CDR3, the DNA is TGTGCCATCAGTGAAGAGCGAGAGACTAGCGGGGGGGATACGCAGTATTTT. Its translation is CAISEERETSGGDTQYF.

The CDR3 spells CASSPLSGRAEKLFF. The CDR3 DNA reads as TGTGCCAGCAGTCCCCTCTCCGGGAGGGCTGAAAAACTGTTTTTT. This chain joins TRBV25-1 and TRBJ1-4, with no clear D. Germline V CDR1 and CDR2: MGHDK, SYGVNS. The CDR3 totals 15 residues. The V end was cut by 5 bases, the J end by 7 bases, with 17 bases between.

The gene calls are TRBV24-1 and TRBJ1-3; the D gene is possibly TRBD1 (5 bases). This CDR3 is 14 amino acids long. Trimming removed 4 bases from V and 2 bases from J, with 8 bases in between. Germline V gene data show CDR1 as KGHDR and CDR2 as SFDVKD. CDR3 residues: CATSEGHTGNTIYF. The CDR3 bases are TGTGCCACCAGTGAAGGACACACTGGAAACACCATATATTTT.

This clone occurred a few times. The rearrangement uses TRBV2 and TRBJ1-1; D is uncertain. Trimming left V 7 bases short and J 2 bases short, with 14 bases between. This CDR3 has 14 residues. Germline loops: CDR1 SNHLY, CDR2 FYNNEI. CDR3 protein: CASTLRRENTEAFF. The CDR3 DNA follows: TGTGCCAGCACCCTAAGGCGGGAAAACACTGAAGCTTTCTTT. Full variable domain (rest looked up from reference TRBV2 and TRBJ1-1): EPEVTQTPSHQVTQMGQEVILRCVPISNHLYFYWYRQILGQKVEFLVSFYNNEISEKSEIFDDQFSVERPDGSNFTLKIRSTKLEDSAMYFCASTLRRENTEAFFGQGTRLTVV.

The rearrangement uses TRBV12-1 and TRBJ1-1; whether TRBD1, the table's D call, matches the DNA was not checked. TRBV12-1 is a pseudogene segment. The CDR3 has 14 residues. In nucleotides, the CDR3 is TGTGCCAGCAGCTTTTCCGACAGGGACACTGAAGCTTTCTTT. Translating gives CASSFSDRDTEAFF.

The gene calls are TRBV27 and TRBJ1-1; 9 nucleotides align to TRBD1. Trimming took 6 bases from V and 4 from J; bases not matched to a gene: 6. Germline CDR1 MNHEY, CDR2 SMNVEV (reference sequence). CDR3 length equals 14 residues. The CDR3, as DNA: TGTGCCAGCAGCTACAGGGGGCGAGGCACTGAAGCTTTCTTT. Translation: CASSYRGRGTEAFF.

The CDR3, as DNA: TGCAGCGTTGAAGATATGGCAGGAGCGGGCTACGAGCAGTACTTC. This translates into CSVEDMAGAGYEQYF. V is TRBV29-1 and J is TRBJ2-7; D is perhaps TRBD2 (6 bases). The V gene lost 0 bases and the J gene lost 3 bases, with 15 bases spanning the gap. CDR1 SQVTM and CDR2 ANQGSEA come from the germline V gene. The CDR3 covers 15 residues.

V usage is TRBV5-1 and J usage is TRBJ2-1, with D tentatively TRBD1 (9 bases). The CDR3 loop spans 16 amino acids. The ends were cut back, 4 bases at V and 13 bases at J, with 27 bases in the middle. Germline V gene lookup returns CDR1 SGHRS and CDR2 YFSETQ. The CDR3 loop is CASSPAGGRDREFQFF. In DNA, the CDR3 is TGCGCCAGCAGCCCTGCGGGGGGAAGGGACAGGGAATTTCAGTTCTTC.

This sequence joins TRBV16 and TRBJ1-5; no reliable D call. Germline V CDR1 and CDR2: KGHSY, FQNENV. The V and J ends lost 7 bases and 4 bases respectively, with 17 bases between them. The CDR3 is 15 amino acids. CDR3 DNA: TGTGCCAGCACCCATGCTGGACTGAGTAATCAGCCCCAGCATTTT. It yields the protein CASTHAGLSNQPQHF.

V usage is TRBV9 and J usage is TRBJ2-7, with TRBD1 matching 9 bases. CDR3 size: 15 residues. V lost 3 bases, J lost 4 bases, and 8 bases stayed unmatched. In germline, CDR1 is SGDLS, CDR2 YYNGEE. CDR3 region: CASSAPGTGPYEQYF. CDR3 in DNA: TGTGCCAGCAGCGCACCCGGGACAGGGCCGTACGAGCAGTACTTC. Combining the CDR3 with reference TRBV9 and TRBJ2-7 gives the whole variable domain DSGVTQTPKHLITATGQRVTLRCSPRSGDLSVYWYQQSLDQGLQFLIQYYNGEERAKGNILERFSAQQFPDLHSELNLSSLELGDSALYFCASSAPGTGPYEQYFGPGTRLTVT.

The gene calls are TRBV19 and TRBJ2-3; 12 bases line up with TRBD1. This CDR3 is 17 amino acids long. Germline V gene lookup returns CDR1 LNHDA and CDR2 SQIVND (reference sequence). The V segment lost 6 bases and the J segment 6 bases; nucleotides outside the gene matches: 13. The CDR3 DNA follows: TGTGCCAGTAGCAAAATAAGGGGACAGGGGGCATGGGATACGCAGTATTTT. It codes for CASSKIRGQGAWDTQYF. The variable domain in full, completed from reference TRBV19 and TRBJ2-3, reads DGGITQSPKYLFRKEGQNVTLSCEQNLNHDAMYWYRQDPGQGLRLIYYSQIVNDFQKGDIAEGYSVSREKKESFPLTVTSAQKNPTAFYLCASSKIRGQGAWDTQYFGPGTRLTVL.

This clone was observed a single time. The chain recombines TRBV5-6 with TRBJ1-2; 7 bases map to TRBD1. The J segment lost 4 bases and the V segment lost 0 bases, leaving 12 bases of the junction unmatched. In germline, CDR1 is SGHDT, CDR2 YYEEEE. This CDR3 is built from 17 residues. The CDR3, as DNA: TGTGCCAGCAGCTTGGGCCGTTTTAGGGGGCTGGCCTATGGCTACACCTTC. Translated: CASSLGRFRGLAYGYTF.

This clone was observed a single time. The chain links TRBV19 to TRBJ2-6; 7 positions agree with TRBD1. This CDR3 has 16 amino acids. Germline trimming cut 6 bases from V and 0 bases from J; bases unmatched to any gene: 5. Germline lookup yields CDR1 LNHDA and CDR2 SQIVND (reference sequence). The CDR3 region is CASRDRTLSGANVLTF. The CDR3 DNA sequence: TGTGCCAGTAGGGACAGGACGCTCTCTGGGGCCAACGTCCTGACTTTC.

The table lists this clone with a count of one. The rearrangement uses TRBV5-6 and TRBJ2-3; 10 bases line up with TRBD1. The CDR3 covers 15 residues. Germline V gene sequence: CDR1 SGHDT, CDR2 YYEEEE. V trimming: 3 bases; J trimming: 5 bases; junction bases outside the gene matches: 6. Here the CDR3 DNA reads TGTGCCAGCAGCTACGGGACAGGGGTGGGAGATACGCAGTATTTT. As protein: CASSYGTGVGDTQYF.

V usage is TRBV19 and J usage is TRBJ2-7; TRBD2 agrees at 7 bases. Germline V gene sequence: CDR1 LNHDA, CDR2 SQIVND (reference sequence). The CDR3 is 13 residues long. Trimming at V came to 3 bases and at J to 7 bases, leaving 6 bases not matched to a gene. CDR3 loop: CASSMGREGEQYF. DNA of the CDR3: TGTGCCAGTAGTATGGGCAGGGAGGGGGAGCAGTACTTC.

The rearrangement links TRBV4-1 to TRBJ2-1; TRBD2 matches 8 bases. V trimming: 3 bases; J trimming: 2 bases; junction bases outside the gene matches: 12. The CDR3 runs to 18 residues. CDR1 and CDR2 (germline): MGHRA, YSYEKL. CDR3 loop: CASSQDPTSDVPYNEQFF. The DNA of the CDR3 is TGCGCCAGCAGCCAGGACCCGACTAGCGATGTCCCCTACAATGAGCAGTTCTTC.

This sequence joins TRBV27 and TRBJ2-7; 7 bases are shared with TRBD1. V shed 6 bases and J 5 bases; nucleotides not matched to a gene: 1. Looked up from germline, CDR1 is MNHEY and CDR2 is SMNVEV (reference sequence). The CDR3 is 11 residues long. The CDR3 sequence is CASSRGNEQYF. Here the CDR3 DNA reads TGTGCCAGCAGCAGGGGGAACGAGCAGTACTTC.

The chain recombines TRBV3-1 (or the pseudogene TRBV3-2) with TRBJ1-2, with TRBD1 identical over 7 bases. The CDR3 runs 14 residues. The V and J ends lost 4 bases and 8 bases, in that order; junction bases with no gene match: 10. Germline loops: CDR1 LGHDT, CDR2 YNNKEL (reference sequence). CDR3 amino acids: CASSRRQGWEGYTF. The CDR3 DNA sequence: TGTGCCAGCAGCCGGAGACAGGGATGGGAAGGCTACACCTTC.

This chain connects TRBV5-8 to TRBJ1-2; D might be TRBD1 (6 bases). The germline CDR1 and CDR2 sequences are SGHTS and YDEGEE. This CDR3 spans 16 amino acids. V dropped 5 bases and J dropped 8 bases, with 25 bases sitting between them. CDR3 coding DNA: TGTGCCAGCAGAGTGATTCTGGGGGCCCTATTTGGGGGCTACACCTTC. This sequence encodes CASRVILGALFGGYTF. Combining the CDR3 with reference TRBV5-8 and TRBJ1-2 gives the whole variable domain EAGVTQSPTHLIKTRGQQATLRCSPISGHTSVYWYQQALGLGLQFLLWYDEGEERNRGNFPPRFSGRQFPNYSSELNVNALELEDSALYLCASRVILGALFGGYTFGSGTRLTVV.

CDR3 DNA: TGTGCCAGCAGCCGCGAGATCGGGTATCAAAGTAGGACCTTC. This gives the protein CASSREIGYQSRTF. The chain uses TRBV3-1 (or the pseudogene TRBV3-2) and TRBJ1-2; D call uncertain. Germline loops: CDR1 LGHDT, CDR2 YNNKEL (reference sequence). Trimming removed 4 bases from V and 14 bases from J, with 23 bases in between. The CDR3 totals 14 residues.

This clone was counted many times. V gene TRBV7-6 combines with J gene TRBJ1-3, with TRBD1 matching over 7 bases. The germline V gene encodes CDR1 SGHVS and CDR2 FNYEAQ. J was trimmed by 2 bases and V by 5 bases; bases with no gene match: 6. This CDR3 region has 15 residues. CDR3 bases: TGTGCCAGCAGCCGACAAACAGGGGCTGGAAACACCATATATTTT. Protein sequence: CASSRQTGAGNTIYF.

The V call is TRBV6-5, the J call TRBJ1-5; weak D call: TRBD1 (6 bases). There are 15 residues in the CDR3. CDR1 is MNHEY, CDR2 SVGAGI, per germline. V lost 6 bases and J 0 bases, leaving 12 bases between the germline ends. The CDR3 region has the DNA TGTGCCAGCAGGCAAGGGACAAATAGCAATCAGCCCCAGCATTTT. Amino acid sequence: CASRQGTNSNQPQHF.

V and J are TRBV3-1 (or the pseudogene TRBV3-2) and TRBJ1-1; possible D gene TRBD1, 6 bases. The CDR3 covers 13 residues. V lost 1 base to trimming and J lost 10 bases, with 13 bases between them. Germline CDR1 reads LGHDT; CDR2 reads YNNKEL (reference sequence). In DNA, the CDR3 is TGTGCCAGCAGCCAAGTGTGGGCCAGGGGAGCTTTCTTT. Protein: CASSQVWARGAFF.

J is TRBJ1-2 and V is TRBV6-5; tentative D call: TRBD1 (6 bases). V dropped 3 bases and J dropped 4 bases, with 12 bases sitting between them. The germline gives CDR1 MNHEY, CDR2 SVGAGI. This CDR3 region has 14 residues. CDR3 DNA: TGTGCCAGCAGTTATGACAGGTTTCCCTATGGCTACACCTTC. It is translated as CASSYDRFPYGYTF.

The chain couples TRBV6-5 to TRBJ2-1, with 9 nucleotides matching TRBD1. The CDR3 has 15 amino acids. V shed 6 bases and J 4 bases; nucleotides not matched to a gene: 7. Germline V gene lookup returns CDR1 MNHEY and CDR2 SVGAGI. The CDR3 protein is CASRPTGGGYNEQFF. In DNA form, the CDR3 reads TGTGCCAGCAGGCCGACAGGGGGAGGGTACAATGAGCAGTTCTTC.

V is TRBV7-9 and J is TRBJ1-2; 11 bases agree with TRBD1. Germline V lookup: CDR1 SEHNR, CDR2 FQNEAQ (reference sequence). This CDR3 has 14 amino acids. The V gene end was trimmed by 3 bases and the J gene end by 4 bases; junction bases not matched to a gene: 1. In DNA, the CDR3 is TGTGCCAGCAGCTTGGACAGGGGGCCCTATGGCTACACCTTC. Its protein is CASSLDRGPYGYTF.